This entry describes one T cell receptor beta chain. Its antigen is not known. The data were taken from a study of healthy donors' naive CD4 and CD8 T cells. Overall study: Three donor age groups were sampled: 20-25, 40-50 and 60-70 years; half female. All functional IMGT TCR alpha variants were covered by new primers.

From germline, CDR1 is SGHDN and CDR2 FVKESK. Deletions cut 3 bases from V and 2 bases from J, with 4 bases between. CDR3 length: 12 amino acids. Regarding the study as a whole: The study did not address homeostatic proliferation effects in naive T cells.

A linear amplification protocol produced the TCR libraries from approximately 460 ng of total RNA. TCRdb redid the calling of the reads with MiXCR, one entry per CDR3 protein. The top ten hold 2% to 2.5% of the sample, which has approximately 180,000 distinct CDR3 sequences, nearly 75% seen once. This TCR was recovered from a pool of human donors in good health; the sample pools cells from several healthy donors. Sequenced material: naive CD4+ and CD8+ T cells sorted from blood, pooled from several donors. The chain recombines TRBV14 with TRBJ2-5, with no clear D. CDR3 in amino acids: CASSHTQETQYF. CDR3 DNA: TGTGCCAGCAGCCACACGCAAGAGACCCAGTACTTC. Full variable domain (missing parts from reference TRBV14 and TRBJ2-5): EAGVTQFPSHSVIEKGQTVTLRCDPISGHDNLYWYRRVMGKEIKFLLHFVKESKQDESGMPNNRFLAERTGGTYSTLKVQPAELEDSGVYFCASSHTQETQYFGPGTRLLVL.